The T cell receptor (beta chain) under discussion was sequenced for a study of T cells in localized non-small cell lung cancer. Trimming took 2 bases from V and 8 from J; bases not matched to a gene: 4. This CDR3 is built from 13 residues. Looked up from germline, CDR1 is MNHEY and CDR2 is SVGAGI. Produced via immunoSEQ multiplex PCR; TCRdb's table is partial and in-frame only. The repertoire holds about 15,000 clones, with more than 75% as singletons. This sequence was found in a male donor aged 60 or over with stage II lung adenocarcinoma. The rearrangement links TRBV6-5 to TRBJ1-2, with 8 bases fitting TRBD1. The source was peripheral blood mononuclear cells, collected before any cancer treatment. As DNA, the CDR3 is TGTGCCAGCAGTTACACGCGGACAGGGGGCTACACCTTC. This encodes CASSYTRTGGYTF.